This T cell receptor beta chain was observed in a study of a mutant IDH1 vaccine in newly diagnosed glioma. In the case of this clone: What it binds is unknown.

TCRdb keeps only in-frame clones here, not all; method: immunoSEQ multiplex PCR. This table has about 56,000 clones, roughly 80% appearing once. The time point was: week 47, end of study. Every single dose of the vaccine, 300 ug of mutant IDH1 20-mer peptide, came with topical imiquimod. Germline V lookup: CDR1 SEHNR, CDR2 FQNEAQ (reference sequence). This CDR3 has 16 residues. V shed 4 bases, J shed 0 bases, and the junction held 2 bases outside the gene matches. V usage is TRBV7-9 and J usage is TRBJ2-2; TRBD1 matches at 10 bases. Sequenced material: PBMCs, taken from a glioma patient whose treatment included an IDH1 peptide vaccine. This TCR was sampled from a woman between 45 and 65 years old with glioma. For the CDR3, the DNA is TGTGCCAGCAGCTCCGGGACAGGGGCGAACACCGGGGAGCTGTTTTTT. This sequence encodes CASSSGTGANTGELFF.